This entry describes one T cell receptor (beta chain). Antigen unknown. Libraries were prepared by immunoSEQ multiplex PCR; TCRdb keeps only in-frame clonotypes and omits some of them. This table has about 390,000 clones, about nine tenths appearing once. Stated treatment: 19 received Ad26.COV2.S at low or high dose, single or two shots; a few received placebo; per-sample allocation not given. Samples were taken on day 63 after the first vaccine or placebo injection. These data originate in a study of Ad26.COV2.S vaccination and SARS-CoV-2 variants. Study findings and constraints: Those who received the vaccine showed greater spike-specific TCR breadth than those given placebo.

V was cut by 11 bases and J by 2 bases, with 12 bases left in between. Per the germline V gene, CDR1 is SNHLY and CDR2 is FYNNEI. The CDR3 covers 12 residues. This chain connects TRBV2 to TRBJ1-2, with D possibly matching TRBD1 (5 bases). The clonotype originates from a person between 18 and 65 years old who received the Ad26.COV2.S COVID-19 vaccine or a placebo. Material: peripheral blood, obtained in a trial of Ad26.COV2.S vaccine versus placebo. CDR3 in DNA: TGTGCCTCTCCGGGACGGAACTATGGCTACACCTTC. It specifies CASPGRNYGYTF.